These T cell receptor beta chains were read from a single sample in a study of TIL therapy for anti-PD-1-resistant metastatic lung cancer. Assay: immunoSEQ multiplex PCR; the TCRdb copy retains only in-frame clones and omits some. The sample has tens of thousands of clones; roughly 78% are singletons. The material was blood, obtained at baseline. The receptor set was obtained from a man between 65 and 85 years old with non-small cell lung cancer. The CDR3 runs from the conserved cysteine through the conserved F or W.

>TRBJ2-5|TRBV9|16
CASSREGGALQETQYF
>TRBJ2-2|TRBV2|13
CASNTGVPGELFF
>TRBJ2-2|TRBV10-1|14
CARSDRLNTGELFF
>TRBJ2-3|TRBV7-9|12
CASSWVSDTQYF
>TRBJ2-7|TRBV9|15
CASSVEEGATYEQYF
>TRBJ1-4|TRBV5-1|13
CASRGQTGEKLFF
>TRBJ2-3|TRBV9|20
CASSVSQPSGWVAGADTQYF
>TRBJ2-4|TRBV7-2|15
CASSLAQVAKNIQYF
>TRBJ1-2|TRBV7-2|16
CASSLALGGSASGYTF
>TRBJ2-1|TRBV7-9|14
CASSWSGTNNEQFF
>TRBJ2-7|TRBV15|14
CATSRDRLVGGSKF
>TRBJ2-1|TRBV7-9|14
CASSLGIAGEDQFF
>TRBJ2-1|TRBV7-3|15
CASSKAGGMYNEQFF
>TRBJ1-1|TRBV19|13
CASSIRGNTEAFF
>TRBJ1-2|TRBV28|11
CASSFGLLYTF
>TRBJ2-7|TRBV10-3|13
CAIRDQGSYEQYF
>TRBJ2-6|TRBV2|14
CASSGVSGANVLTF
>TRBJ2-7|TRBV18|15
CASSPQKRSTYEQYF
>TRBJ1-1|TRBV25-1|11
CASSEATEAFF
>TRBJ2-1|TRBV29-1|11
CSVEVAYEQFF
>TRBJ1-4|TRBV5-4|14
CASSLDATNEKLFF
>TRBJ1-5|TRBV19|14
CASSTPPGQQPQHF
>TRBJ2-2|TRBV7-9|15
CASNSRDRSTGELFF
>TRBJ2-7|TRBV28|12
CASRGQVYEQYF
>TRBJ2-3|TRBV28|12
CASISPTDTQYF
>TRBJ2-3|TRBV7-8|14
CASSKDSLEDTQYF
>TRBJ1-2|TRBV19|15
CASSALGRGNYGYTF
>TRBJ1-2|TRBV5-8|20
CASSLRDRGPFIPSNYGYTF
>TRBJ1-2|TRBV29-1|13
CSVDLQTLGGYTF